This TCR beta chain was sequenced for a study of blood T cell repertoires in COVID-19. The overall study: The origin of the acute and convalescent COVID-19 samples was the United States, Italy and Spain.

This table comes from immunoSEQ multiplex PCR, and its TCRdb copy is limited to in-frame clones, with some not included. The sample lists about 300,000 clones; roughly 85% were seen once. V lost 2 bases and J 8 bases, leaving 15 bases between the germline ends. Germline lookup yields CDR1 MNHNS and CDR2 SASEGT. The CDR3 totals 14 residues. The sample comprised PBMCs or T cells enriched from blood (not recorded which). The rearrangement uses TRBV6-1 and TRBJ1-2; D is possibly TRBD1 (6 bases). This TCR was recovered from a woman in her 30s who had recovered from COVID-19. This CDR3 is CASSELMRGNGYTF. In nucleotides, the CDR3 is TGTGCCAGCAGTGAATTGATGAGGGGGAACGGCTACACCTTC.